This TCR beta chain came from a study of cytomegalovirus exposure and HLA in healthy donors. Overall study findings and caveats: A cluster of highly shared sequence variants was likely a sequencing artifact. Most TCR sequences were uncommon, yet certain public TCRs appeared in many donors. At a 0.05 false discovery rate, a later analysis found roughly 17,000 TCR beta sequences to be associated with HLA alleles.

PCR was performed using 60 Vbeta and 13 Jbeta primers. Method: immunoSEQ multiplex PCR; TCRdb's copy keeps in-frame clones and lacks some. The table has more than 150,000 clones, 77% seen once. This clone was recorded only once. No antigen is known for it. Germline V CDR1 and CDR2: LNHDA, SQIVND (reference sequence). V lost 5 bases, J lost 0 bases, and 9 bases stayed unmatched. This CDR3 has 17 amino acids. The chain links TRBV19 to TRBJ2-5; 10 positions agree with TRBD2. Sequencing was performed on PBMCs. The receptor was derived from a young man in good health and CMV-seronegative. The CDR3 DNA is TGTGCCAGTAGTTCCCGGACTAGCGGAGTGTACCAAGAGACCCAGTACTTC. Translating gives CASSSRTSGVYQETQYF.